This TCR beta chain was sequenced during a study of T cells in Graves' hyperthyroidism and ophthalmopathy. Per the germline V gene, CDR1 is SQVTM and CDR2 is ANQGSEA. V lost 7 bases to trimming and J lost 5 bases; unmatched junction nucleotides: 9. CDR3 length: 15 residues. This clonotype was seen a handful of times. Using RNA transcripts as the source, TCR beta CDR3 regions were amplified. The TCR CDR3 first-round RT-PCR relied on the HTBI primer set. In TCRdb, the multiplex PCR reads were re-called with MiXCR into one record per CDR3 protein. The sample records 500,000 to 750,000 distinct CDR3 sequences, around a sixth being singletons.

The sequence was collected from a woman in her 30s with Graves' hyperthyroidism. The rearrangement links TRBV29-1 to TRBJ2-1, with 12 bases aligning to TRBD2. The sample comprised blood. Here the CDR3 DNA reads TGCAGCGCGCGTCTCCTAGCGGGGGGGGACAATGAGCAGTTCTTC. Its protein product is CSARLLAGGDNEQFF.